The TCR beta chain described here comes from a study of beta chain features in type 1 diabetes. As every portion of the isolated RNA was reverse transcribed, the sequencing read expressed TCRB transcripts. Measured with immunoSEQ multiplex PCR; TCRdb has only the in-frame clones, and not every one. The sample records tens of thousands of clones, about 72% being singletons. The sample was Tregs from blood. The source is a woman aged 40 to 50 in good health.

This chain's CDR3 is CASSLHSGNTIYF. In DNA, the CDR3 is TGTGCCAGCAGCTTACACTCTGGAAACACCATATATTTT. This rearrangement joins TRBV7-9 to TRBJ1-3; D not certain. Trimming removed 2 bases from V and 0 bases from J, with 2 bases in between. CDR3 length equals 13 residues. Germline V CDR1 and CDR2: SEHNR, FQNEAQ (reference sequence).